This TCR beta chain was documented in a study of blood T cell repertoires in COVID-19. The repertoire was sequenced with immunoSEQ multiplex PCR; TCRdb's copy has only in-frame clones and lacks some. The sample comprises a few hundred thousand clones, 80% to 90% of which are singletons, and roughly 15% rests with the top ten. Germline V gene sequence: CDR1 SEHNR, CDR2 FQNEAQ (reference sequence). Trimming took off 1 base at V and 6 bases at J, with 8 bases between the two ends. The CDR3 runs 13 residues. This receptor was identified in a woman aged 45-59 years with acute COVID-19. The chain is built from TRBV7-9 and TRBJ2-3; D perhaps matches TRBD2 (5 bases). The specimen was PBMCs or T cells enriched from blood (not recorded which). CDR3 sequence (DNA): TGTGCCAGCAGCTTAGGAGGGTGGGATACGCAGTATTTT. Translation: CASSLGGWDTQYF.